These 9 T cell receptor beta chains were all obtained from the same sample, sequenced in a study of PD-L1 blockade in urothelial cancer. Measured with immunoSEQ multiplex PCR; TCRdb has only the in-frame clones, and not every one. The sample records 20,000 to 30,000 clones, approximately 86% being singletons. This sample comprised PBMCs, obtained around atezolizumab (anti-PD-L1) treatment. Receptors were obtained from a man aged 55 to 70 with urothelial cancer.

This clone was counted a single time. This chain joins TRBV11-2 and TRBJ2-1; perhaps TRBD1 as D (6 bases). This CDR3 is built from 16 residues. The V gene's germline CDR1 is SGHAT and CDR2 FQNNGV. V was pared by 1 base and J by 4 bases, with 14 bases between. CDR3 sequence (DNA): TGTGCCAGCAGCTTAGGCCAGGGGCTAATATACAATGAGCAGTTCTTC. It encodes CASSLGQGLIYNEQFF.

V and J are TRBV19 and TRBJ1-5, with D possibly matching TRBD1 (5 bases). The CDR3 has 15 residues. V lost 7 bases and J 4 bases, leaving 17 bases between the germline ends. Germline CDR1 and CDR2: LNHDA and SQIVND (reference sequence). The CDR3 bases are TGTGCCAGTACCCAAAACTCAGGGTCAAATCAGCCCCAGCATTTT. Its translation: CASTQNSGSNQPQHF.

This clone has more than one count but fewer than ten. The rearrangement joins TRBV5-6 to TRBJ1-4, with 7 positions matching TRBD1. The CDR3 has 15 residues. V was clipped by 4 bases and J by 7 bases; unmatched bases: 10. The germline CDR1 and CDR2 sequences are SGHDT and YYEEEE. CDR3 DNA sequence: TGTGCCAGCAGCCCTACAGGGGAATTGGTTGAAAAACTGTTTTTT. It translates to CASSPTGELVEKLFF.

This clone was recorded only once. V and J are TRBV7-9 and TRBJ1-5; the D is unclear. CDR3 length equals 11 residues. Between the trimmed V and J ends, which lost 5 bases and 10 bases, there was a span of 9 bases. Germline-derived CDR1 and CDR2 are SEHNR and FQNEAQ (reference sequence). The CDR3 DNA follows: TGTGCCAGCAGCCTCGGTGGTCCCCAGCATTTT. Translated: CASSLGGPQHF.

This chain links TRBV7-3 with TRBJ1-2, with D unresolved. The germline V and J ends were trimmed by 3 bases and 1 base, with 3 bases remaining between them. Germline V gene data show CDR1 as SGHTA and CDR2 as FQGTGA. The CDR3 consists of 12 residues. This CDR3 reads CASSFNNYGYTF. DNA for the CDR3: TGTGCCAGCAGCTTTAATAACTATGGCTACACCTTC.

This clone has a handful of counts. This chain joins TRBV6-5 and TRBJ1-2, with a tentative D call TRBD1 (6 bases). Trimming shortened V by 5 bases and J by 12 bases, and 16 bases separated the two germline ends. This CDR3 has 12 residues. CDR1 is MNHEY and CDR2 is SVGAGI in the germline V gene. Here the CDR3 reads CASSERVGGDTF. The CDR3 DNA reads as TGTGCCAGCAGTGAAAGAGTAGGGGGGGACACCTTC.

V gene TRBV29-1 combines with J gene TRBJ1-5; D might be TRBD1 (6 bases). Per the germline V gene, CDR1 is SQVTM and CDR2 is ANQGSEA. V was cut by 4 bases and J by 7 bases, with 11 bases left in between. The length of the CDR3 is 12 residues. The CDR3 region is CSVGRGGQPQHF. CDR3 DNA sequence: TGCAGCGTTGGCAGGGGTGGCCAGCCCCAGCATTTT.

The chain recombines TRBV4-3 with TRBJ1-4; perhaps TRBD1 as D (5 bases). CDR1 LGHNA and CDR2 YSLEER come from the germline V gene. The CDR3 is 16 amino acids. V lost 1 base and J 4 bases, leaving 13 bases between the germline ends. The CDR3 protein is CASSQGGAGRNEKLFF. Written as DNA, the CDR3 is TGCGCCAGCAGCCAAGGCGGAGCAGGGCGTAATGAAAAACTGTTTTTT.

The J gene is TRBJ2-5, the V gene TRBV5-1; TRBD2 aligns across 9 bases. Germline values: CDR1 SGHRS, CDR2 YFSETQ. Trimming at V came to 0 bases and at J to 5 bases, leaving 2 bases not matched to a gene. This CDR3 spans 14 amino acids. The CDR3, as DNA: TGCGCCAGCAGCTTGGTAGCGGGAGTGGAGACCCAGTACTTC. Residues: CASSLVAGVETQYF.